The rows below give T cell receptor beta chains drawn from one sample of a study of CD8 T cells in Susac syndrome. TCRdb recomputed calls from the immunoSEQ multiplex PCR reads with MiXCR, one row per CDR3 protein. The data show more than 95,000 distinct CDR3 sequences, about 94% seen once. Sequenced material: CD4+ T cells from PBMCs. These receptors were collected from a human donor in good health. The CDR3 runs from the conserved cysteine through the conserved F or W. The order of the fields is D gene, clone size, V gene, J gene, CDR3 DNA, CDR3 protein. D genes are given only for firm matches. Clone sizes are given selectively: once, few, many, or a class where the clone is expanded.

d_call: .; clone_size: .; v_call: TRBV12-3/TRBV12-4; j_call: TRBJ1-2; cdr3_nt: TGTGCCAGCACCCTGACCCTTAACTATGGCTACACCTTC; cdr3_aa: CASTLTLNYGYTF
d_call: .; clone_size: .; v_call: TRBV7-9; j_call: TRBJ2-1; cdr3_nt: TGTGCCAGCACCAACGAGTGGGATGAGCAGTTCTTC; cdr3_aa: CASTNEWDEQFF
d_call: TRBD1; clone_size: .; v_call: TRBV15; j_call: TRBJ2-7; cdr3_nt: TGTGCCACCAGCAGATCAGGGACAGGAGTGGAGTACTTC; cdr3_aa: CATSRSGTGVEYF
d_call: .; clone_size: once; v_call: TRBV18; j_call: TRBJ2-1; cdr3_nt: TGTGCCAGCTCACCAGTTCATGAGCAGTTCTTC; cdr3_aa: CASSPVHEQFF
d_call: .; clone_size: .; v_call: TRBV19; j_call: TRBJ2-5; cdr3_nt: TGTGCCAGTAGTATAGCCCTCCAAGAGACCCAGTACTTC; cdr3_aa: CASSIALQETQYF
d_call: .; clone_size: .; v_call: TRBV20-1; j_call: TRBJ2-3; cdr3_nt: TGCAGTGCTACCAGGGGGGCAGGGGCGCCAGATACGCAGTATTTT; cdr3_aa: CSATRGAGAPDTQYF
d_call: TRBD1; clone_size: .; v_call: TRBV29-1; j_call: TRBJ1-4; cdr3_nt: TGCAGCGTTGCCCGGACAGGGCCCGGGGAAAAACTGTTTTTT; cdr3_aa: CSVARTGPGEKLFF
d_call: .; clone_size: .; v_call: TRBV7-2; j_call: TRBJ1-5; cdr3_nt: TGTGCCAGCTCTGGCCCTGGGAGTTATAGCAATCAGCCCCAGCATTTT; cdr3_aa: CASSGPGSYSNQPQHF
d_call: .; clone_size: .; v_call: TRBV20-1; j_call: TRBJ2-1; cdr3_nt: TGCAGTGCCCAAGCGGGCTCCTACAATGAGCAGTTCTTC; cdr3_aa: CSAQAGSYNEQFF
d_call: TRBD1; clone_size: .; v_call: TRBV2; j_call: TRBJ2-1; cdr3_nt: TGTGCCAGCAGTGGACAGGGGCCATACAATGAGCAGTTCTTC; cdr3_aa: CASSGQGPYNEQFF
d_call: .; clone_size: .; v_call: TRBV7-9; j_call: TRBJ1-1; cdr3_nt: TGTGCCAGCAGCTTAGGGTGGAACACTGAAGCTTTCTTT; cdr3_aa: CASSLGWNTEAFF
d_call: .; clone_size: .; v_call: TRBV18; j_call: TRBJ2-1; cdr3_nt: TGTGCCAGCTCACCACCAGCCCTAAGTACCAATGAGCAGTTCTTC; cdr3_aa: CASSPPALSTNEQFF
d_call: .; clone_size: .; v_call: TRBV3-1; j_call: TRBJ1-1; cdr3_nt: TGTGCCAGCAGCCAAGCCAGTGAAGCTTTCTTT; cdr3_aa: CASSQASEAFF
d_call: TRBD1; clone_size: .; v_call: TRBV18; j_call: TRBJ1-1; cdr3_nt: TGTGCCAGCTCACGGGGGACAGGGGGATCAACTGAAGCTTTCTTT; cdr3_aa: CASSRGTGGSTEAFF
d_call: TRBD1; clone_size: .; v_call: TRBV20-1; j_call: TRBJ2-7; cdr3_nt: TGCAGTGCTACATCTCGACAGGGCGGAAGCGAGCAGTACTTC; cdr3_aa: CSATSRQGGSEQYF
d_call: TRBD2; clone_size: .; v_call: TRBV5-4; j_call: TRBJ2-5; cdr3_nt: TGTGCCAGCAGCTTGGCTAGCGGGAGGACCCCTCTAGAGACCCAGTACTTC; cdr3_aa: CASSLASGRTPLETQYF
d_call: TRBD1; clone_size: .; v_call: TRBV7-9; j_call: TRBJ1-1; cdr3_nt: TGTGCCAGCAGAAGGACAGGGAAGAAAGATCTGAACACTGAAGCTTTCTTT; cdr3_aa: CASRRTGKKDLNTEAFF
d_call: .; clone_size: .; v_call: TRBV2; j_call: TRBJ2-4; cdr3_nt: TGTGCCAGCAGCTTCAAAAACGGCGCCAAAAACATTCAGTACTTC; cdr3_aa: CASSFKNGAKNIQYF
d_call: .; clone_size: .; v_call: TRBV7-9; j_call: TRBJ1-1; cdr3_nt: TGTGCCAGCAGCTTACCTCGGACAGAGAACACTGAAGCTTTCTTT; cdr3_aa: CASSLPRTENTEAFF
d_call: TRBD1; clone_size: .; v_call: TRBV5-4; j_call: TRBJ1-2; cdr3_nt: TGTGCCAGCAGCGGACAATGGGGACAGGCTAACTATGGCTACACCTTC; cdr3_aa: CASSGQWGQANYGYTF
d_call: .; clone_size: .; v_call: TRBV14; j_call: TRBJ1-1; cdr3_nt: TGTGCCAGCAGCCAAGGATGGGGATCAGAAGCTTTCTTT; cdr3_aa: CASSQGWGSEAFF
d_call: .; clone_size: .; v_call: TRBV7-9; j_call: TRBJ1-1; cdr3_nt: TGTGCCAGCAGCTTAATTTGGGGTTCCGGTGAAGCTTTCTTT; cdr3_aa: CASSLIWGSGEAFF
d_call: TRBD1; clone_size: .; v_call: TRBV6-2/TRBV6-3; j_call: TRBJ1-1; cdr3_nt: TGTGCCAGCGCCCGGGACAGGACCTCGGAAGCTTTCTTT; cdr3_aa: CASARDRTSEAFF
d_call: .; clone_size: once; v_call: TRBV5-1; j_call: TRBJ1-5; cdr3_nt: TGCGCCAGCAGCCCCGTAGCAGGGCTTAATCAGCCCCAGCATTTT; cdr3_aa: CASSPVAGLNQPQHF
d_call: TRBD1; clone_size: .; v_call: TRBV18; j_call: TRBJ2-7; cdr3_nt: TGTGCCAGCTCATCCCGGGACAGGGTCTACGAGCAGTACTTC; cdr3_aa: CASSSRDRVYEQYF
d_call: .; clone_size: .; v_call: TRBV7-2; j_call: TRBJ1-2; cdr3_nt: TGTGCCAGCAGGGCCGGACGGCGCGGCTACACCTTC; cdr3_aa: CASRAGRRGYTF
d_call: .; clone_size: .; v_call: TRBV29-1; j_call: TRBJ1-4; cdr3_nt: TGCAGCGCTGGGGGCACCGGGACCACAAATGAAAAACTGTTTTTT; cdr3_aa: CSAGGTGTTNEKLFF
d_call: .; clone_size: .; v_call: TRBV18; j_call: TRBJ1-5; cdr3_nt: TGTGCCAGCTCACCACGGATGGGAACGAACAATCAGCCCCAGCATTTT; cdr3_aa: CASSPRMGTNNQPQHF
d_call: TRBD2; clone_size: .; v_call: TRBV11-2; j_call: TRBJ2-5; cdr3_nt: TGTGCCAGCAGCTTAGATTCGTTGGGGACTAGCGCCGAAGAGACCCAGTACTTC; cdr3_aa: CASSLDSLGTSAEETQYF